The 24 T cell receptor beta chains listed next were all sequenced from one sample in a study of T cell changes during pregnancy in multiple sclerosis. Some clones are missing from TCRdb's copy, which holds only in-frame ones; the method was immunoSEQ multiplex PCR. The table records around 69,000 clones, roughly nine tenths of them present only once. The sample here was CD8+ T cells from peripheral blood mononuclear cells, taken before pregnancy. The receptors originated from a female donor with multiple sclerosis, enrolled in a pregnancy study.

The chain joins TRBV10-3 to TRBJ1-1; D is possibly TRBD1 (5 bases). The CDR3 is made up of 13 amino acids. The ends were cut back, 10 bases at V and 1 base at J, with 13 bases in the middle. Germline-derived CDR1 and CDR2 are ENHRY and SYGVKD. The CDR3 is CATHVRENTEAFF. In DNA form, the CDR3 reads TGTGCCACCCACGTCAGGGAGAACACTGAAGCTTTCTTT.

The chain carries TRBV6-5 and TRBJ1-1; 7 nucleotides agree with TRBD1. After removal of 6 bases from V and 4 bases from J, the junction contained 5 bases not matched to a gene. CDR1 is MNHEY and CDR2 is SVGAGI in the germline V gene. CDR3 size: 13 residues. DNA for the CDR3: TGTGCCAGCAGCGAGGGGGCGGTCACTGAAGCTTTCTTT. The encoded protein is CASSEGAVTEAFF.

The CDR3 protein is CASSLQGKIGANVLTF. CDR3 nucleotides: TGTGCCAGCAGTTTACAGGGAAAGATTGGGGCCAACGTCCTGACTTTC. This rearrangement joins TRBV27 to TRBJ2-6, with a tentative D call TRBD1 (5 bases). Trimming removed 2 bases from V and 3 bases from J, with 11 bases in between. The CDR3 runs 16 residues. CDR1 is MNHEY and CDR2 is SMNVEV in the germline V gene (reference sequence).

The V gene is TRBV7-8, the J gene TRBJ2-1; 12 bases map to TRBD2. The CDR3 length is 15 residues. CDR1 and CDR2 from the germline V gene are SGHVS and FQNEAQ. V was pared by 5 bases and J by 4 bases, with 3 bases of the junction left unmatched. This CDR3 reads CASSTSGGYYNEQFF. The CDR3 DNA is TGTGCCAGCAGCACTAGCGGGGGGTATTACAATGAGCAGTTCTTC.

The V gene is TRBV7-9, the J gene TRBJ2-7, with 7 bases fitting TRBD1. V dropped 1 base and J dropped 3; count of bases not matched to a gene: 3. In germline, CDR1 is SEHNR, CDR2 FQNEAQ (reference sequence). The CDR3 is 14 amino acids. This CDR3 reads CASSLGPGGYEQYF. In DNA form, the CDR3 reads TGTGCCAGCAGCTTAGGCCCAGGGGGCTACGAGCAGTACTTC.

J is TRBJ2-5 and V is TRBV13, with unresolved D. Trimming took 3 bases from V and 5 from J, leaving 13 bases between them. The germline V gene has CDR1 PRHDT and CDR2 FYEKMQ (reference sequence). The CDR3 covers 14 residues. The CDR3 coding sequence is TGTGCCAGCAGCTTTCAGCTAGGTTTGGAGACCCAGTACTTC. Its protein is CASSFQLGLETQYF.

The chain joins TRBV6-5 to TRBJ1-4; no reliable D call. Between the trimmed V and J ends, which lost 7 bases and 3 bases, there was a span of 6 bases. CDR1 and CDR2 (germline): MNHEY, SVGAGI. The CDR3 length is 12 residues. CDR3 amino acids: CASTDSNEKLFF. DNA for the CDR3: TGTGCCAGCACTGACTCTAATGAAAAACTGTTTTTT.

The V call is TRBV11-3, the J call TRBJ2-1, with D uncertain. Germline CDR1 is SGHNT and CDR2 is YENEEA. The CDR3 consists of 13 residues. Trimming removed 0 bases from V and 12 bases from J, with 12 bases in between. The CDR3 reads CASSLDWSNGQFF. In nucleotides, the CDR3 is TGTGCCAGCAGCTTAGATTGGAGCAACGGGCAGTTCTTC.

This chain uses TRBV2 with TRBJ1-5; 12 bases fit TRBD1. V lost 8 bases to trimming and J lost 4 bases; unmatched junction nucleotides: 3. CDR1 and CDR2 (germline): SNHLY, FYNNEI. CDR3 size: 14 residues. CDR3 DNA sequence: TGTGCCAGCGGGACAGGGGGCAGGAATCAGCCCCAGCATTTT. This gives the protein CASGTGGRNQPQHF.

The chain is built from TRBV27 and TRBJ1-1; tentatively, D is TRBD1 (6 bases). The CDR3 loop spans 14 amino acids. V was cut by 0 bases and J by 7 bases, with 12 bases left in between. CDR1 MNHEY and CDR2 SMNVEV come from the germline V gene (reference sequence). The CDR3 spells CASSLSGRTDEAFF. The CDR3 DNA reads TGTGCCAGCAGTTTATCTGGTCGGACAGATGAAGCTTTCTTT.

The V and J genes are TRBV7-9 and TRBJ2-7; 10 bases map to TRBD2. Germline trimming cut 0 bases from V and 0 bases from J; bases unmatched to any gene: 5. The CDR3 spans 17 residues. Germline V gene lookup returns CDR1 SEHNR and CDR2 FQNEAQ (reference sequence). CDR3 amino acids: CASSLASGGPSSYEQYF. The CDR3 coding sequence is TGTGCCAGCAGCTTAGCTAGCGGGGGGCCAAGCTCCTACGAGCAGTACTTC.

The chain is built from TRBV5-6 and TRBJ1-1; no definite D call. Germline CDR1 SGHDT, CDR2 YYEEEE. Trimming left V 5 bases short and J 5 bases short, with 10 bases between. The length of the CDR3 is 12 residues. DNA for the CDR3: TGTGCCAGCAGGGAGGGAGGGACTGAAGCTTTCTTT. This gives the protein CASREGGTEAFF.

The chain recombines TRBV4-1 with TRBJ2-3; 10 bases are a match to TRBD2. Per germline, CDR1 MGHRA and CDR2 YSYEKL. V was clipped by 2 bases and J by 1 base; unmatched bases: 0. The CDR3 runs 15 residues. CDR3: CASSQLAGGTDTQYF. CDR3 nucleotide sequence: TGCGCCAGCAGCCAACTAGCGGGGGGCACAGATACGCAGTATTTT.

The chain combines TRBV27 with TRBJ2-7; D might be TRBD2 (5 bases). From germline, CDR1 is MNHEY and CDR2 SMNVEV (reference sequence). The CDR3 totals 13 residues. The germline V and J ends were trimmed by 4 bases and 0 bases, with 7 bases remaining between them. CDR3 DNA: TGTGCCAGCAGTTACGACTACTCCTACGAGCAGTACTTC. Translated: CASSYDYSYEQYF.

The chain links TRBV29-1 to TRBJ2-3; the match to TRBD2 covers 13 bases. CDR1 is SQVTM, CDR2 ANQGSEA, per germline. This CDR3 has 17 amino acids. In nucleotides, the CDR3 is TGCACCGAACAAGGGGAACTAGCGGGGGGGCCAGGGGATACGCAGTATTTT. Translation: CTEQGELAGGPGDTQYF.

J is TRBJ1-1 and V is TRBV11-2; the match to TRBD1 covers 8 bases. Germline CDR1 and CDR2: SGHAT and FQNNGV. CDR3 length: 15 amino acids. With V trimmed by 5 bases and J by 6 bases, 11 bases remained unmatched. The CDR3 protein is CASSPPDRVRAEAFF. The CDR3 DNA reads TGTGCCAGCAGCCCACCGGACAGGGTAAGAGCTGAAGCTTTCTTT.

The V and J genes are TRBV9 and TRBJ1-1, with no clear D. The CDR3 runs 13 residues. CDR1 and CDR2 from the germline V gene are SGDLS and YYNGEE. V was pared by 3 bases and J by 0 bases, with 6 bases between. The CDR3 DNA reads TGTGCCAGCAGCGCTCGTATGAACACTGAAGCTTTCTTT. Translation: CASSARMNTEAFF.

The chain links TRBV19 to TRBJ2-7; 10 nucleotides line up with TRBD1. Germline V gene sequence: CDR1 LNHDA, CDR2 SQIVND (reference sequence). The CDR3 is 15 amino acids. J lost 3 bases, V lost 8 bases, and 10 bases had no gene match. In nucleotides, the CDR3 is TGTGCCAGTCGGAGGGGACAGGGGCCAAACTACGAGCAGTACTTC. It specifies CASRRGQGPNYEQYF.

The chain couples TRBV5-1 to TRBJ2-7, with D possibly matching TRBD1 (5 bases). V dropped 4 bases and J dropped 3 bases, with 14 bases sitting between them. The CDR3 is 14 amino acids. In germline, CDR1 is SGHRS, CDR2 YFSETQ. Here the CDR3 reads CASSTALGLYEQYF. In DNA, the CDR3 is TGCGCCAGCAGCACGGCGTTGGGGCTCTACGAGCAGTACTTC.

The chain carries TRBV7-6 and TRBJ2-7; maybe TRBD1 (5 bases). The V gene's germline CDR1 is SGHVS and CDR2 FNYEAQ. V lost 1 base and J lost 0, with 10 bases in between. This CDR3 region has 15 residues. CDR3: CASSLVIGASYEQYF. DNA for the CDR3: TGTGCCAGCAGCTTAGTAATAGGGGCCTCCTACGAGCAGTACTTC.

The chain couples TRBV7-6 to TRBJ2-2; a possible D gene is TRBD2 (6 bases). This CDR3 is built from 16 residues. V gave up 5 bases and J gave up 3 bases, with 16 bases separating them. Germline CDR1 and CDR2: SGHVS and FNYEAQ. The CDR3 coding sequence is TGTGCCAGCAGCCTCGGGGGACTTACTGACACCGGGGAGCTGTTTTTT. Protein sequence: CASSLGGLTDTGELFF.

The gene calls are TRBV1 and TRBJ1-5; TRBD1 was called by the table and not checked on the DNA. TRBV1 is classified as a pseudogene. CDR3 length equals 15 residues. The CDR3 bases are TGCACCAGCAGCCAAGGGGACAGACGCAATCAGCCCCAGCATTTT. Protein product: CTSSQGDRRNQPQHF.

This rearrangement joins TRBV13 to TRBJ2-5, with D maybe TRBD2 (5 bases). The CDR3 loop spans 16 amino acids. Germline V gene lookup returns CDR1 PRHDT and CDR2 FYEKMQ (reference sequence). The ends were cut back, 1 base at V and 4 bases at J, with 16 bases in the middle. CDR3 in amino acids: CASSLENTGKTETQYF. CDR3 in DNA: TGTGCCAGCAGCTTAGAAAATACGGGGAAGACAGAGACCCAGTACTTC.

The rearrangement links TRBV6-5 to TRBJ1-4; D is perhaps TRBD1 (5 bases). Germline CDR1 MNHEY, CDR2 SVGAGI. V lost 0 bases and J lost 8, with 7 bases in between. The CDR3 consists of 13 residues. Written as DNA, the CDR3 is TGTGCCAGCAGTTACTCGGAGGGGGAAAAACTGTTTTTT. Protein product: CASSYSEGEKLFF.